This TCR beta chain was sequenced for a study of cytomegalovirus exposure and HLA in healthy donors. The PCR made use of 60 Vbeta and 13 Jbeta primers. Produced via immunoSEQ multiplex PCR; TCRdb's table is partial and in-frame only. This sample has almost 200,000 clones, with roughly 80% found just once. Study-wide points: Analyses of presence/absence relied on an assumption of roughly uniform sequencing depth across donors.

This CDR3 has 17 amino acids. Germline assignment: CDR1 MDHEN and CDR2 SYDVKM. Trimming removed 2 bases at V and 2 bases at J, with 19 bases between. Comment on this clone: What it recognizes is unknown.

The clonotype was recovered from a male donor in good health and CMV-seropositive. Sequencing was done on a sample of PBMCs. This chain uses TRBV28 with TRBJ2-7, with D perhaps matching TRBD2 (6 bases). The CDR3 bases are TGTGCCAGCAGTTTAATTCGGAGTAGCGGTGATCCCTACGAGCAGTACTTC. Translated, it gives CASSLIRSSGDPYEQYF.